This T cell receptor (beta chain) emerged from a study of T cell clones after liver transplantation. Across the study: Post-transplant blood was tracked for graft-donor-reactive T cell clones identified in a pre-transplant mixed lymphocyte reaction. Three of eight recipients were HCV-positive; others had non-autoimmune, non-viral indications.

CD3+CD4+ and CD3+CD8+ cells were FACS-sorted from thawed unstimulated PBMCs. TCRdb's table, derived via immunoSEQ multiplex PCR, lists solely in-frame clones and lacks some. The sample records around 70,000 clones, 85% to 95% being singletons. The input for sequencing was CD4+ T cells from blood, taken less than 27 months after liver transplant. The origin of this receptor is a human patient who received a liver transplant. Some T cells may be provided by the graft donor.

CDR3 coding DNA: TGCGCCAGCAGCTTGACAGGATCCTACGAGCAGTACTTC. This codes for CASSLTGSYEQYF. V usage is TRBV5-1 and J usage is TRBJ2-7; the D gene is possibly TRBD1 (5 bases). CDR3 length: 13 amino acids. Trimming cost V 1 base and J 1 base, with 6 bases left between them. Germline V gives CDR1 SGHRS, CDR2 YFSETQ.